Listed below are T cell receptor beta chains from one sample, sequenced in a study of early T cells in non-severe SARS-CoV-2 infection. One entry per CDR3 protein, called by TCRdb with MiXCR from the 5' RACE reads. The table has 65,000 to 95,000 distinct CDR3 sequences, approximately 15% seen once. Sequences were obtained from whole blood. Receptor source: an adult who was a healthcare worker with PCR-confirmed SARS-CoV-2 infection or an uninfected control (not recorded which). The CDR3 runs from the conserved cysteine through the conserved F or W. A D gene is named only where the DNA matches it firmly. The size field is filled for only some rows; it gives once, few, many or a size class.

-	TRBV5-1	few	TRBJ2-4	CASSPLRGAKNIQYF	TGCGCCAGCAGCCCCCTTAGGGGAGCCAAAAACATTCAGTACTTC
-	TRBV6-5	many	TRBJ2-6	CASSSSGANVLTF	TGTGCCAGCAGTAGCTCTGGGGCCAACGTCCTGACTTTC
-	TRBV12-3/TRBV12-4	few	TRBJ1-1	CASSLGQPKAFF	TGTGCCAGCAGTTTAGGGCAGCCGAAAGCTTTCTTT
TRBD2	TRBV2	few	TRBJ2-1	CASSDRGRAGNEQFF	TGTGCCAGCAGTGACCGCGGGAGGGCCGGTAATGAGCAGTTCTTC
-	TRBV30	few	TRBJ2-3	CAWNPGQPTDTQYF	TGTGCCTGGAACCCAGGACAGCCCACAGATACGCAGTATTTT
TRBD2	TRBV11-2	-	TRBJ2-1	CASSSTGTSGRKNEQFF	TGTGCCAGCAGCTCGACCGGGACTAGCGGGAGAAAGAATGAGCAGTTCTTC
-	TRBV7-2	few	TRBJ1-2	CASSLATTGFRNYGYTF	TGTGCCAGCAGCTTAGCAACAACAGGGTTTAGGAACTATGGCTACACCTTC
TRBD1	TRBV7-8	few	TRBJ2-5	CASSPPGQGKETQYF	TGTGCCAGCAGCCCACCGGGACAGGGGAAGGAGACCCAGTACTTC
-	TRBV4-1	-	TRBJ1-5	CASSQDPPTGGTYNQPQHF	TGCGCCAGCAGCCAAGATCCCCCGACAGGCGGGACCTACAATCAGCCCCAGCATTTT
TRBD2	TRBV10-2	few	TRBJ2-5	CASIPGLAGTERTQYF	TGCGCCAGCATTCCGGGACTAGCGGGGACTGAGAGGACCCAGTACTTC
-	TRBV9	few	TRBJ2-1	CASSAWTVLPVNEQFF	TGTGCCAGCAGCGCATGGACAGTACTCCCAGTAAATGAGCAGTTCTTC
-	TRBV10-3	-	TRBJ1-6	CGTQGAREKFADNSPLHF	TGTGGAACCCAGGGAGCCCGAGAGAAATTTGCCGATAATTCACCCCTCCACTTT
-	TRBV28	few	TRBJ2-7	CASSSLGWEQYF	TGTGCCAGCAGTTCCCTTGGTTGGGAGCAGTACTTC
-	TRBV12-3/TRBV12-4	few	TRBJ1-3	CASIPQGPSGNTIYF	TGTGCCAGCATTCCCCAAGGGCCTTCTGGAAACACCATATATTTT
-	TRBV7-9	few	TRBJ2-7	CASSLSSAGIYEQYF	TGTGCCAGCAGCTTAAGTTCAGCGGGTATTTACGAGCAGTACTTC
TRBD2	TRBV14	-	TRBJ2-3	CASSHISGSPSSTDTQYF	TGTGCCAGCAGCCACATTAGCGGGAGCCCCTCTAGCACAGATACGCAGTATTTT
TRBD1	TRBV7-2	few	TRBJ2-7	CASSLDPPGQVLVEQYF	TGTGCCAGCAGCTTGGATCCTCCGGGACAGGTTTTGGTAGAGCAGTACTTC
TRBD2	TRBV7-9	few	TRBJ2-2	CASSPVAGGRNTGELFF	TGTGCCAGCAGCCCGGTAGCGGGAGGGAGAAACACCGGGGAGCTGTTTTTT
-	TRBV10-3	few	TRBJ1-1	CATRPDGGVNTEAFF	TGTGCCACCAGACCTGATGGAGGGGTGAACACTGAAGCTTTCTTT
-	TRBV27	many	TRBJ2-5	CASSLRGQETQYF	TGTGCCAGCAGTTTAAGAGGGCAGGAGACCCAGTACTTC
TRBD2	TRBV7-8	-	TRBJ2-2	CASSLAGSATGELFF	TGTGCCAGCAGTCTAGCGGGGTCCGCCACCGGGGAGCTGTTTTTT
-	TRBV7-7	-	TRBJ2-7	CASSILPRTEQYF	TGTGCTAGCAGCATCCTCCCCAGGACCGAGCAGTACTTC
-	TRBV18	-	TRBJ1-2	CASSPPVAARNYGYTF	TGTGCCAGCTCACCCCCCGTGGCAGCCCGGAACTATGGCTACACCTTC
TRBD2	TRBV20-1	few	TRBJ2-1	CSARAPRVAGGPASYNEQFF	TGCAGTGCTAGAGCCCCTAGGGTAGCGGGAGGGCCCGCATCCTACAATGAGCAGTTCTTC
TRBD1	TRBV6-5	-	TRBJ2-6	CASSYSTGTGYPGANVLTF	TGTGCCAGCAGTTACTCGACGGGGACAGGTTACCCTGGGGCCAACGTCCTGACTTTC
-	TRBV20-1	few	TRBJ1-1	CSASASKGYTEAFF	TGCAGTGCTAGCGCGAGTAAGGGGTACACTGAAGCTTTCTTT
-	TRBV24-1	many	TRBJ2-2	CATSARGSGTANTGELFF	TGTGCCACCAGTGCTAGGGGGTCCGGGACGGCGAACACCGGGGAGCTGTTTTTT
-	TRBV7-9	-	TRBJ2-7	CASSLDESEQYF	TGTGCCAGCAGCCTAGATGAAAGCGAGCAGTACTTC
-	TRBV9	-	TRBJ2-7	CASSVGAGSEQYF	TGTGCCAGCAGCGTAGGAGCAGGGAGCGAGCAGTACTTC
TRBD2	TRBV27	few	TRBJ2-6	CASRSGGGTGANVLTF	TGTGCCAGCAGGTCTGGCGGGGGTACTGGGGCCAACGTCCTGACTTTC
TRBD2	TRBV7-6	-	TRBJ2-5	CAIREGPERGTQYF	TGTGCCATCAGGGAGGGGCCGGAACGCGGGACCCAGTACTTC